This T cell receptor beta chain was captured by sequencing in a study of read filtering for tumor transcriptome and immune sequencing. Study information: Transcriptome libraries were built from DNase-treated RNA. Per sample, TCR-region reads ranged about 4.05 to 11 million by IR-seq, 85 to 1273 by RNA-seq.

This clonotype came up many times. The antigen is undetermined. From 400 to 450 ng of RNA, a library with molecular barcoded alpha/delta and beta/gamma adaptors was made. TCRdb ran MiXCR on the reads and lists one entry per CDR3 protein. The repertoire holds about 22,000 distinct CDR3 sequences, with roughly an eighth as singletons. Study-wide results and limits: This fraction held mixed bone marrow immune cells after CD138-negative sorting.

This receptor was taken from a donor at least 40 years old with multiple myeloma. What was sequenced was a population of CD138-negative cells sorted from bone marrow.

The CDR3 nucleotides are TGTGCCAGCGGCGCAGGGTTCAATCAGCCCCAGCATTTT. Protein sequence: CASGAGFNQPQHF. The V and J genes are TRBV6-5 and TRBJ1-5; a possible D gene is TRBD1 (5 bases). This CDR3 contains 13 residues. The germline V and J ends were trimmed by 8 bases and 3 bases, with 11 bases remaining between them. Germline lookup yields CDR1 MNHEY and CDR2 SVGAGI.